This record covers a single T cell receptor (beta chain). This entry comes from a study of blood T cell repertoires in COVID-19. Study information: COVID-19 samples, acute and convalescent, were from the United States, Italy and Spain.

The data were produced by immunoSEQ multiplex PCR, yet TCRdb's version contains in-frame clones alone and is incomplete. The sample includes about 350,000 clones, over 85% of them seen just once. While infection was still active, Seattle patients were enrolled and then followed longitudinally. CDR3 length equals 15 residues. Trimming shortened V by 7 bases and J by 1 base, and 14 bases separated the two germline ends. Germline loops: CDR1 MNHEY, CDR2 SMNVEV (reference sequence). The chain uses TRBV27 and TRBJ2-1, with D possibly being TRBD2 (5 bases). This receptor was identified in a woman aged 55-70 years with COVID-19, enrolled during active disease. The sequencing input was peripheral blood. CDR3 region: CASTPYAGSYNEQFF. The CDR3 coding sequence is TGTGCCAGCACCCCCTATGCGGGTTCCTACAATGAGCAGTTCTTC.